This TCR beta chain was profiled in a study of T-cell reconstitution after alpha-beta-depleted transplantation in children. V dropped 1 base and J dropped 2 bases, with 12 bases sitting between them. The V gene's germline CDR1 is DFQATT and CDR2 SNEGSKA (reference sequence). CDR3 length equals 15 residues. Unique molecular identifiers were built into the TCRbeta library. TCRdb called the PCR reads again in MiXCR, with one record for every CDR3 protein. Of some 500,000 distinct CDR3 sequences detected, about 17% appear once; the ten largest clones hold 2.5% to 4%. The sequencing used PBMCs from the stem cell graft donor, collected from the stem cell graft. This chain joins TRBV20-1 and TRBJ2-1, with D tentatively TRBD2 (6 bases). The origin of this receptor is a human donor who donated a stem cell graft to a child with acute lymphoblastic leukemia. CDR3 bases: TGCAGTGCTAGAGGGGGGACTTGGACCTACAATGAGCAGTTCTTC. It encodes CSARGGTWTYNEQFF.